The 11 T cell receptor beta chains presented below share a single source sample, sequenced in a study of T cells in narcolepsy. Only in-frame clones appear in the TCRdb table, and some are missing; sequencing was by immunoSEQ multiplex PCR. Of some 32,000 clones in the sample, roughly 78% are singletons; the top ten hold approximately 1.1%. The sample consisted of CD45RA- memory CD4+ T cells from PBMCs. The receptors were sampled from a human donor with narcolepsy.

This chain uses TRBV5-4 with TRBJ1-2; no reliable D call. The germline gives CDR1 SGHNT, CDR2 YYREEE (reference sequence). Trimming left V 0 bases short and J 2 bases short, with 2 bases between. The CDR3 has 12 amino acids. The CDR3 coding sequence is TGTGCCAGCAGCTTGGACAACTATGGCTACACCTTC. This encodes CASSLDNYGYTF.

The chain uses TRBV6-6 and TRBJ2-2, with 7 nucleotides matching TRBD1. Germline V gene sequence: CDR1 MNHNY, CDR2 SVGAGI (reference sequence). V was clipped by 6 bases and J by 4 bases; unmatched bases: 2. The CDR3 is 13 residues long. CDR3 DNA sequence: TGTGCCAGCAGCACAGGGGCCACCGGGGAGCTGTTTTTT. It yields the protein CASSTGATGELFF.

The chain links TRBV7-2 to TRBJ1-3; D call uncertain. There are 16 residues in the CDR3. V lost 4 bases to trimming and J lost 0 bases, with 13 bases between them. Germline loops: CDR1 SGHTA, CDR2 FQGNSA. The CDR3 nucleotides read TGTGCCAGCAGCTCCAGGACGGGAGACTCTGGAAACACCATATATTTT. Translated, it gives CASSSRTGDSGNTIYF.

This clone has just a few counts. J is TRBJ2-6 and V is TRBV10-3; D is possibly TRBD1 (5 bases). The CDR3 has 17 amino acids. Trimming took off 6 bases at V and 3 bases at J, with 18 bases between the two ends. Germline V lookup: CDR1 ENHRY, CDR2 SYGVKD. CDR3 DNA: TGTGCCATCAGCCAAGGGCAGGGCCTCGGTGGGGCCAACGTCCTGACTTTC. This sequence encodes CAISQGQGLGGANVLTF.

The chain carries TRBV29-1 and TRBJ1-1; D remains unclear. V was pared by 2 bases and J by 6 bases, with 7 bases between. Germline V gene sequence: CDR1 SQVTM, CDR2 ANQGSEA. The CDR3 runs to 11 residues. The CDR3 DNA reads as TGCAGCGTTGAACGAGGTCCTGAAGCTTTCTTT. It is translated as CSVERGPEAFF.

The chain links TRBV2 to TRBJ2-5, with 10 bases aligning to TRBD1. The CDR3 loop spans 15 amino acids. Germline CDR1 is SNHLY and CDR2 is FYNNEI. V dropped 8 bases and J dropped 4; count of bases not matched to a gene: 10. Here the CDR3 reads CASPSDRGRRETQYF. DNA of the CDR3: TGTGCCAGCCCCAGCGACAGGGGGCGCCGAGAGACCCAGTACTTC. Looking up the rest from reference TRBV2 and TRBJ2-5 gives the full variable domain: EPEVTQTPSHQVTQMGQEVILRCVPISNHLYFYWYRQILGQKVEFLVSFYNNEISEKSEIFDDQFSVERPDGSNFTLKIRSTKLEDSAMYFCASPSDRGRRETQYFGPGTRLLVL.

A few counts support this clone. This chain uses TRBV11-2 with TRBJ1-6, with no clear D. This CDR3 comprises 13 residues. The germline V gene encodes CDR1 SGHAT and CDR2 FQNNGV. The germline V and J ends were trimmed by 2 bases and 5 bases, with 4 bases remaining between them. CDR3 amino acids: CASSLTDNSPLHF. The CDR3 DNA reads as TGTGCCAGCAGCTTAACGGATAATTCACCCCTCCACTTT.

V is TRBV7-8 and J is TRBJ1-5; D is uncertain. V shed 3 bases and J shed 4 bases, with 10 bases lying between them. CDR1 SGHVS and CDR2 FQNEAQ come from the germline V gene. This CDR3 is 14 amino acids long. CDR3 protein: CASSFSVENQPQHF. The CDR3 DNA reads TGTGCCAGCAGCTTTAGCGTAGAGAATCAGCCCCAGCATTTT.

This clone was detected a few times. The rearrangement links TRBV11-2 to TRBJ2-2; 9 bases fit TRBD2. Losses at the gene ends were 2 bases for V and 4 bases for J; bases not matched to a gene: 2. The CDR3 is made up of 15 amino acids. Per the germline V gene, CDR1 is SGHAT and CDR2 is FQNNGV. CDR3 loop: CASSLLAGTTGELFF. CDR3 DNA: TGTGCCAGCAGCTTACTAGCGGGGACCACCGGGGAGCTGTTTTTT.

The genes are TRBV5-1 and TRBJ1-2; unclear D gene. From germline, CDR1 is SGHRS and CDR2 YFSETQ. This CDR3 is 12 amino acids long. Trimming removed 5 bases from V and 5 bases from J, with 10 bases in between. The CDR3 protein is CASSREGYGYTF. CDR3 in DNA: TGCGCCAGCAGTCGGGAAGGGTATGGCTACACCTTC.

This chain connects TRBV9 to TRBJ1-2, with D unclear. V was clipped by 0 bases and J by 7 bases, with 10 bases between them. Germline values: CDR1 SGDLS, CDR2 YYNGEE. The CDR3 is 13 residues long. Written as DNA, the CDR3 is TGTGCCAGCAGCGTAGCTGGCAAGGCTGGCTACACCTTC. This translates into CASSVAGKAGYTF.